Here is one T cell receptor (beta chain) with its context. Its matching antigen is unknown. Each TCR beta cDNA library carried unique molecular identifiers. With about 0.85 to 10 million T cells as the source, approximately 450,000 cDNA molecules resulted. Using its own MiXCR run on the PCR reads, TCRdb lists one record per CDR3 protein. The profile covers approximately 630,000 distinct CDR3 sequences, with 55% to 60% appearing a single time and about 11% taken by the ten largest. V lost 5 bases and J lost 1, with 14 bases in between. The CDR3 is 15 residues long. Germline V gene data show CDR1 as PRHDT and CDR2 as FYEKMQ (reference sequence). The data were taken from a study of post-analysis software for immune sequencing data. Turning to the study itself: Recorded subtypes: relapsing-remitting, secondary progressive, progressive-relapsing; some patients unannotated. Study-wide points: The five TRBV segments detected at higher frequency in patients than in controls included TRBV5-6, TRBV5-1 and TRBV20-1. Significantly decreased normalized Chao1 diversity was recorded for multiple sclerosis patients relative to controls.

The V call is TRBV13, the J call TRBJ2-5; the D gene is possibly TRBD1 (5 bases). This sequence originates from a girl aged 2-10 years with multiple sclerosis. The sample comprised blood. The CDR3 loop is CASSPGGASQETQYF. The CDR3 bases are TGTGCCAGCAGCCCAGGTGGGGCTAGCCAAGAGACCCAGTACTTC.